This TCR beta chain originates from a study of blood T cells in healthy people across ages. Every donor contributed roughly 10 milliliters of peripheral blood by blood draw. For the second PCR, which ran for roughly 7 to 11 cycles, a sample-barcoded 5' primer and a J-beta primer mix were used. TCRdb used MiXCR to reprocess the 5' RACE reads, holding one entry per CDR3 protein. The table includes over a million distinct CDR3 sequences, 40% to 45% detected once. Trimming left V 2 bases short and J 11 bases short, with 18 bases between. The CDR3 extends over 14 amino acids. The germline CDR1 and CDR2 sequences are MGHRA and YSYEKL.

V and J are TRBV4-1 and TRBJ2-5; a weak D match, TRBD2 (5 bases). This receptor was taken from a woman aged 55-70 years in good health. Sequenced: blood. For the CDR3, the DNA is TGCGCCAGCAGCCAACCCTATAGCGAATCTGAGCAGTACTTC. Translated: CASSQPYSESEQYF.